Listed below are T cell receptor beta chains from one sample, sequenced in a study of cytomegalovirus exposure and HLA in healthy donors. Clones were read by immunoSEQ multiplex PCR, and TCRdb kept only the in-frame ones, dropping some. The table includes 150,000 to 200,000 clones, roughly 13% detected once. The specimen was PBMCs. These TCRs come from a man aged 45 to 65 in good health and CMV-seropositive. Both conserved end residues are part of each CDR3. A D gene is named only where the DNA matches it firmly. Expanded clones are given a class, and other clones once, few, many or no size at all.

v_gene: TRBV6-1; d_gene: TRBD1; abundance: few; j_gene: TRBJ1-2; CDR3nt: TGTGCCAGCAGTCAGGGTCAGGGGGTGCGAGGCTACACCTTC; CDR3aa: CASSQGQGVRGYTF
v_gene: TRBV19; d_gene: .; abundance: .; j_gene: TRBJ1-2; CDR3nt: TGTGCCAGTCGAGAACAGGGTTTATACGGCTACACCTTC; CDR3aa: CASREQGLYGYTF
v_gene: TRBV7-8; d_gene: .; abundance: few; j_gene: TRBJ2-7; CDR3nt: TGTGCCAGCAGCCTAGGAACCGGGGAGTTCTACGAGCAGTACTTC; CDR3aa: CASSLGTGEFYEQYF
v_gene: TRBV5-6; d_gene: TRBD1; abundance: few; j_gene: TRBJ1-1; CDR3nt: TGTGCCAGCCACAGGGGGCGAACAACTGAAGCTTTCTTT; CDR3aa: CASHRGRTTEAFF
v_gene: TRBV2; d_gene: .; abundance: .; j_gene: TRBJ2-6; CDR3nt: TGTGCCAGCAGTGAAGGGGGCAGCTTCTCTGGGGCCAACGTCCTGACTTTC; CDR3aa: CASSEGGSFSGANVLTF
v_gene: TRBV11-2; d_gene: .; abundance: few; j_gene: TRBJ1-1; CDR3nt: TGTGCCAGCAGCTTACCCCCGGGACAGAACACTGAAGCTTTCTTT; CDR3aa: CASSLPPGQNTEAFF
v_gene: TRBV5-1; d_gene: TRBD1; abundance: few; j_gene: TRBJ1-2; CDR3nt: TGCGCCAGCAGCTTGGAGGGGGCGAGAGGTGGCTACACCTTC; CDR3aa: CASSLEGARGGYTF
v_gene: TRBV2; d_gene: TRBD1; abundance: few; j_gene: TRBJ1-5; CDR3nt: TGTGCCAGCAGTGCCCGCCCCCCCGGACAGGGAAGCAATCAGCCCCAGCATTTT; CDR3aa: CASSARPPGQGSNQPQHF
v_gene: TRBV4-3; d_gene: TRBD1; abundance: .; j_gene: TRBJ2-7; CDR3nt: TGCGCCAGCAGCTCCTCTCGACAGGGGGCTAACGAGCAGTACTTC; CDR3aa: CASSSSRQGANEQYF
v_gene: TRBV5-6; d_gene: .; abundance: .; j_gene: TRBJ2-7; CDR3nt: TGTGCCAGCAGCTTTCCACTACAGGGTTCCTACGAGCAGTACTTC; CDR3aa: CASSFPLQGSYEQYF
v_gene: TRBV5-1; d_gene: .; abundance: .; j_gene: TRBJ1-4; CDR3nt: TGCGCCAGCAGCCGAGGGCCAGGGGTGGGTGAAAAACTGTTTTTT; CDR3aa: CASSRGPGVGEKLFF
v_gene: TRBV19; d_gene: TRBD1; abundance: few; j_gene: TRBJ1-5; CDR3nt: TGTGCCAGTAGTATAGAAGGGGGCAAGAATCAGCCCCAGCATTTT; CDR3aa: CASSIEGGKNQPQHF
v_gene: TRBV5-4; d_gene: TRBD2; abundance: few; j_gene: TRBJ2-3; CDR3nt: TGTGCCAGCAGCCAGACTCAGCGGGGCTCTAGCACAGATACGCAGTATTTT; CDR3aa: CASSQTQRGSSTDTQYF
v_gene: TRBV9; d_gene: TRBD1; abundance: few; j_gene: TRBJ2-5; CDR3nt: TGTGCCAGCAGCGTAGGCCCGGGACAGGGCCAAGAGACCCAGTACTTC; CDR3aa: CASSVGPGQGQETQYF
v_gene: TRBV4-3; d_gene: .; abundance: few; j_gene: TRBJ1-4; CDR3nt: TGCGCCAGCAGCCAAGATTCAGCAACTAATGAAAAACTGTTTTTT; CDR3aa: CASSQDSATNEKLFF
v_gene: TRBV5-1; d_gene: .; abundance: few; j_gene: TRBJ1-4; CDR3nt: TGCGCCAGCAGCTTGGTAGGACAAACAACTAATGAAAAACTGTTTTTT; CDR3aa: CASSLVGQTTNEKLFF
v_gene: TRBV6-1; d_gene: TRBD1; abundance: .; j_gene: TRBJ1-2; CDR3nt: TGTGCCAGCAGTGGGGGACAGGCCGTGGACTATGGCTACACCTTC; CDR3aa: CASSGGQAVDYGYTF
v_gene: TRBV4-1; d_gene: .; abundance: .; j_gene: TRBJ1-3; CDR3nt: TGCGCCAGCAGCCAATTAAGGCAGGGGACTGGAAACACCATATATTTT; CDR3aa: CASSQLRQGTGNTIYF
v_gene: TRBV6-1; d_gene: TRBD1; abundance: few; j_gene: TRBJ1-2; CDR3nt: TGTGCCAGCAGTGGGGACAGTGCCTATGGCTACACCTTC; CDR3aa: CASSGDSAYGYTF
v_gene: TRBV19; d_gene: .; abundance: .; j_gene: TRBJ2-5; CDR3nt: TGTGCCAGTAGTTCGCACAGGCAGCAAGAGACCCAGTACTTC; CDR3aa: CASSSHRQQETQYF
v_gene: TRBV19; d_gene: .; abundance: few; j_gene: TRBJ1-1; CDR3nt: TGTGCCAGCCTTTCCACCGGACAGATGAACACTGAAGCTTTCTTT; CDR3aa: CASLSTGQMNTEAFF
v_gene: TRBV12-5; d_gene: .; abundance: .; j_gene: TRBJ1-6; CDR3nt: TGTGCTAGTGGTTTGGGAGGAGGGGCGTATTCACCCCTCAACTTT; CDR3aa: CASGLGGGAYSPLNF
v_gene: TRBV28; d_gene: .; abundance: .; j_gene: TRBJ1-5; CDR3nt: TGTGCCAGCACCTCCGGGGGGAGCAATCAGCCCCAGCATTTT; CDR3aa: CASTSGGSNQPQHF